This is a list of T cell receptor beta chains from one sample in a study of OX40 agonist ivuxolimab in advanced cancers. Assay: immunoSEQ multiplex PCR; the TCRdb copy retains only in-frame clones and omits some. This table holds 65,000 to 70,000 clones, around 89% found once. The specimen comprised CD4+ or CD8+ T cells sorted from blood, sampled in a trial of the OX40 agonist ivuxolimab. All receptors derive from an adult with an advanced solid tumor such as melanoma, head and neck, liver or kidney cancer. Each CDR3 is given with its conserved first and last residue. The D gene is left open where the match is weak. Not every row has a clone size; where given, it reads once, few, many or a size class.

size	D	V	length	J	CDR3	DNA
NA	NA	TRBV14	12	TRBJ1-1	CASSPPPSEAFF	TGTGCCAGCAGCCCCCCCCCGTCTGAAGCTTTCTTT
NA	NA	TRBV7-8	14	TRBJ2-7	CASSLGHRDYEQYF	TGTGCCAGCAGCCTTGGTCACCGTGACTACGAGCAGTACTTC
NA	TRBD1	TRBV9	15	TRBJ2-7	CASSVTGGNNHEQYF	TGTGCCAGCAGCGTAACAGGGGGCAATAACCACGAGCAGTACTTC
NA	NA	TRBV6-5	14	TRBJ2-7	CASSYSSMGYEQYF	TGTGCCAGCAGTTACTCCAGTATGGGGTACGAGCAGTACTTC
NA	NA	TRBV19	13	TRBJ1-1	CASSIGAATEAFF	TGTGCCAGTAGTATCGGGGCAGCCACTGAAGCTTTCTTT
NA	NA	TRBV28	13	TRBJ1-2	CASSLRGVYGYTF	TGTGCCAGCAGTCTGAGGGGAGTGTATGGCTACACCTTC
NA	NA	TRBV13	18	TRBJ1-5	CASSLMIQGGNSNQPQHF	TGTGCCAGCAGCCTGATGATACAAGGGGGAAATAGCAATCAGCCCCAGCATTTT
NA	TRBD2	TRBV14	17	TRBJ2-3	CASSPPPSGESTDTQYF	TGTGCCAGCAGCCCCCCCCCGAGCGGGGAGAGCACAGATACGCAGTATTTT
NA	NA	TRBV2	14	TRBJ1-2	CAILTDSSNYGYTF	TGTGCCATTCTCACGGACTCGTCGAACTATGGCTACACCTTC
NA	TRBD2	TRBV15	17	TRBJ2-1	CATSPRAGGGSYNEQFF	TGTGCCACCAGCCCCAGGGCGGGGGGAGGGAGCTACAATGAGCAGTTCTTC
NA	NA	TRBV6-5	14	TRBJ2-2	CASSYGANTGELFF	TGTGCCAGCAGTTACGGGGCGAACACCGGGGAGCTGTTTTTT
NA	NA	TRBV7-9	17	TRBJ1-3	CASSPPPAAISGNTIYF	TGTGCCAGCAGTCCTCCCCCGGCAGCCATCTCTGGAAACACCATATATTTT
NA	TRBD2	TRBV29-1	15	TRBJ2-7	CSVEERNGGNYEQYF	TGCAGCGTTGAAGAACGGAACGGGGGGAATTACGAGCAGTACTTC
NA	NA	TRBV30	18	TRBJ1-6	CAWSVHSFLSSYNSPLHF	TGTGCCTGGAGTGTACACTCTTTCCTGAGCTCCTATAATTCACCCCTCCACTTT
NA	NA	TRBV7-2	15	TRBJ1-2	CASSPVVGQNYGYTF	TGTGCCAGCAGCCCGGTCGTGGGGCAGAACTATGGCTACACCTTC
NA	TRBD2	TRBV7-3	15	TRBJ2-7	CASSLTPAGAYEQYF	TGTGCCAGCAGCTTAACGCCGGCGGGGGCCTACGAGCAGTACTTC
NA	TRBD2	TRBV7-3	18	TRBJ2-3	CASSLIHGSGTNTDTQYF	TGTGCCAGCAGCTTAATTCATGGGTCAGGGACTAACACAGATACGCAGTATTTT
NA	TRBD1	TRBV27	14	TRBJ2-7	CASSLKGAIYEQYF	TGTGCCAGCAGTTTGAAGGGGGCGATCTACGAGCAGTACTTC
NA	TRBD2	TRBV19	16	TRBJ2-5	CASSTGLAGGEETQYF	TGTGCCAGTAGTACGGGACTAGCGGGGGGTGAGGAGACCCAGTACTTC
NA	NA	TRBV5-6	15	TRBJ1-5	CASSLGGAGNQPQHF	TGTGCCAGCAGCTTGGGGGGGGCCGGCAATCAGCCCCAGCATTTT
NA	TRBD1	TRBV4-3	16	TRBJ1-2	CASSQDGDRGFYGYTF	TGCGCCAGCAGCCAAGATGGGGACAGGGGCTTCTATGGCTACACCTTC
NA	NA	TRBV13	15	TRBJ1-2	CASSLLETDNYGYTF	TGTGCCAGCAGCTTATTGGAGACAGATAACTATGGCTACACCTTC
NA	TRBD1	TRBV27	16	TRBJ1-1	CASSFGTGDANTEAFF	TGTGCCAGCAGTTTCGGGACAGGGGATGCGAACACTGAAGCTTTCTTT
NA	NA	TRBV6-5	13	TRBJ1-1	CASSYMGVTEAFF	TGTGCCAGCAGTTACATGGGGGTCACTGAAGCTTTCTTT
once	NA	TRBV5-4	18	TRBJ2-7	CASSLGGMGSRSSYEQYF	TGTGCCAGCAGCTTGGGAGGAATGGGGTCCAGGAGCTCCTACGAGCAGTACTTC
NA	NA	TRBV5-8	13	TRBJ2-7	CASGWQGPYEQYF	TGTGCCAGCGGATGGCAGGGCCCCTACGAGCAGTACTTC
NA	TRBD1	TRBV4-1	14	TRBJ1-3	CASSPTGPGNTIYF	TGCGCCAGCAGCCCGACAGGGCCCGGAAACACCATATATTTT
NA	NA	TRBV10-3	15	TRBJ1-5	CAIRDGEYSNQPQHF	TGTGCCATCAGGGACGGAGAATATAGCAATCAGCCCCAGCATTTT
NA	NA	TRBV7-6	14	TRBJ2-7	CASSLVRGTYEQYF	TGTGCCAGCAGCTTAGTGAGGGGCACCTACGAGCAGTACTTC
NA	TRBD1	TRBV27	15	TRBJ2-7	CASSFSSGTAYEQYF	TGTGCCAGCAGTTTCTCATCCGGGACAGCCTACGAGCAGTACTTC
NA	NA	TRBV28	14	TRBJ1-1	CASSLRTWAREAFF	TGTGCCAGCAGCTTACGAACTTGGGCGCGTGAAGCTTTCTTT
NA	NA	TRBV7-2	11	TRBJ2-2	CASSPATELFF	TGTGCCAGCAGCCCCGCTACCGAGCTGTTTTTT
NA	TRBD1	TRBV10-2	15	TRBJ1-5	CASSPGQGSDQPQHF	TGCGCCAGCAGCCCGGGACAGGGGAGCGATCAGCCCCAGCATTTT
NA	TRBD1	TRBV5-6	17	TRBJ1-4	CASSFGSSGTGYEKLFF	TGTGCCAGCAGCTTTGGATCGTCCGGGACAGGCTATGAAAAACTGTTTTTT
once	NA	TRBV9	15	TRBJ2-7	CASSVGGPATYEQYF	TGTGCCAGCAGCGTCGGGGGTCCGGCCACCTACGAGCAGTACTTC
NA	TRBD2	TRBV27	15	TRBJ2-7	CASSQGLGLSYEQYF	TGTGCCAGCAGTCAGGGACTAGGTTTATCCTACGAGCAGTACTTC
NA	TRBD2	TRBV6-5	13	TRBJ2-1	CATSREGYNEQFF	TGTGCCACCTCGAGGGAGGGGTACAATGAGCAGTTCTTC
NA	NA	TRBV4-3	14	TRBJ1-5	CASSQEFGSQPQHF	TGCGCCAGCAGCCAAGAATTCGGCAGTCAGCCCCAGCATTTT
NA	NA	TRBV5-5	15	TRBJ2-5	CASSSSGTNLETQYF	TGTGCCAGCAGCTCCTCCGGGACGAACCTGGAGACCCAGTACTTC
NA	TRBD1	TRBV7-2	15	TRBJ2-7	CASSWGTEASYEQYF	TGTGCCAGCAGCTGGGGGACAGAAGCCTCCTACGAGCAGTACTTC
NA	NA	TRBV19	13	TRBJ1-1	CASSIAVNTEAFF	TGTGCCAGTAGTATAGCCGTGAACACTGAAGCTTTCTTT
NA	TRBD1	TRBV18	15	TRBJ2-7	CASSPGQGAFDEQYF	TGTGCCAGCTCACCGGGACAGGGGGCTTTCGACGAGCAGTACTTC
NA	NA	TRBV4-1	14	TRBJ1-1	CASSQVAMNTEAFF	TGCGCCAGCAGCCAAGTGGCCATGAACACTGAAGCTTTCTTT
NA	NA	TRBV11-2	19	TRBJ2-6	CASSLDARTPPSGANVLTF	TGTGCCAGCAGCTTAGATGCCAGGACCCCACCCTCTGGGGCCAACGTCCTGACTTTC
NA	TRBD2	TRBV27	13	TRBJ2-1	CASSLAGGYEQFF	TGTGCCAGCAGCTTAGCGGGGGGTTATGAGCAGTTCTTC
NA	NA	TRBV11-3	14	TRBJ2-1	CASSLGQGVNEQFF	TGTGCCAGCAGCTTAGGCCAGGGAGTAAATGAGCAGTTCTTC
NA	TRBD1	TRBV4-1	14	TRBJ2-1	CASSQGDSYNEQFF	TGCGCCAGCAGCCAAGGGGACAGTTACAATGAGCAGTTCTTC
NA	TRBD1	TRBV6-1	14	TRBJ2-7	CASSVGTETYEQYF	TGTGCCAGCAGTGTAGGGACAGAGACCTACGAGCAGTACTTC
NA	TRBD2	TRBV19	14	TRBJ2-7	CASSFSSGRYEQYF	TGTGCCAGTAGTTTCTCTAGCGGGAGGTACGAGCAGTACTTC
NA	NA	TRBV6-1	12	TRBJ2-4	CASSVLLDIQYF	TGTGCCAGCAGTGTCCTGCTGGACATTCAGTACTTC
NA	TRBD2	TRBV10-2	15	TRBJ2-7	CASLGTSGLSYEQYF	TGCGCCAGCCTCGGGACTAGCGGCCTCTCCTACGAGCAGTACTTC
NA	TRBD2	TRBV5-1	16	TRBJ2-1	CASSFGLAGGYNEQFF	TGCGCCAGCAGCTTTGGACTAGCGGGGGGTTACAATGAGCAGTTCTTC
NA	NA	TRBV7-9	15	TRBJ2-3	CASSFNAQGADTQYF	TGTGCCAGCAGCTTTAACGCACAGGGCGCAGATACGCAGTATTTT
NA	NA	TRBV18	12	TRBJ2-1	CASSPPEYEQFF	TGTGCCAGCTCACCACCAGAGTATGAGCAGTTCTTC